Each of the 13 T cell receptor beta chains below was sequenced from the same sample in a study of spatial heterogeneity in lung cancer. Their recognized antigens are unknown. Using its own MiXCR run on the 5' RACE reads, TCRdb lists one record per CDR3 protein. The table records about 14,000 distinct CDR3 sequences, 4.7% of them present only once. Study findings and constraints: Counts of expanded alpha and beta TCRs within tumors tracked the tumor nonsynonymous mutation count.

Time point: sample taken at primary tumor resection. The specimen was lung tumor tissue, collected at surgery. The receptor set was obtained from a female donor with early-stage non-small cell lung cancer.

This clonotype was seen at least ten times. The V gene is TRBV19, the J gene TRBJ1-1, with D hard to call. The V and J ends lost 4 bases and 0 bases respectively, with 6 bases between them. The CDR3 has 13 residues. Germline loops: CDR1 LNHDA, CDR2 SQIVND (reference sequence). CDR3 bases: TGTGCCAGTAGTACAACAGTGAACACTGAAGCTTTCTTT. Its translation: CASSTTVNTEAFF.

This clonotype was seen at least ten times. V usage is TRBV5-1 and J usage is TRBJ1-1; D gene unclear. CDR3 size: 13 residues. V was clipped by 0 bases and J by 6 bases, with 9 bases between them. CDR1 is SGHRS and CDR2 is YFSETQ in the germline V gene. CDR3 region: CASSLGVAPEAFF. For the CDR3, the DNA is TGCGCCAGCAGCTTGGGGGTGGCTCCTGAAGCTTTCTTT.

This clonotype was counted at least ten times. This sequence joins TRBV20-1 and TRBJ1-4; the D is unclear. Trimming removed 4 bases at V and 7 bases at J, with 19 bases between. There are 15 residues in the CDR3. The germline V gene encodes CDR1 DFQATT and CDR2 SNEGSKA (reference sequence). The CDR3 DNA sequence: TGCAGTGCTACCAGTACGAGAACAGTAACTGAAAAACTGTTTTTT. This encodes CSATSTRTVTEKLFF.

This clonotype was counted ten times or more. The gene calls are TRBV6-5 and TRBJ2-1; 7 nucleotides line up with TRBD2. The CDR3 sequence is 14 residues long. V shed 11 bases, J shed 4 bases, and the junction held 11 bases outside the gene matches. Per the germline V gene, CDR1 is MNHEY and CDR2 is SVGAGI. In nucleotides, the CDR3 is TGTGCCTCTCAGGGAACTAGCGAATACAATGAGCAGTTCTTC. It translates to CASQGTSEYNEQFF.

This clonotype was seen ten or more times. This CDR3 reads CASSGGEGLHTDTQYF. The DNA of the CDR3 is TGTGCCAGCAGCGGAGGGGAGGGACTGCACACAGATACGCAGTATTTT. The chain links TRBV2 to TRBJ2-3, with 7 bases that match TRBD2. The ends lost 6 bases at V and 2 bases at J; junction bases unmatched: 11. Looked up from germline, CDR1 is SNHLY and CDR2 is FYNNEI. The CDR3 is 16 residues long.

The table lists this clonotype with many counts. This chain joins TRBV7-9 and TRBJ2-2; D uncertain. Trimming shortened V by 8 bases and J by 0 bases, and 10 bases separated the two germline ends. The CDR3 totals 14 residues. From germline, CDR1 is SEHNR and CDR2 FQNEAQ (reference sequence). The CDR3 protein is CASVRQANTGELFF. DNA of the CDR3: TGTGCCAGCGTTCGGCAGGCGAACACCGGGGAGCTGTTTTTT.

The V and J genes are TRBV5-6 and TRBJ2-2; 8 positions agree with TRBD1. CDR1 is SGHDT, CDR2 YYEEEE, per germline. The CDR3 contains 14 residues. V was pared by 4 bases and J by 5 bases, with 4 bases of the junction left unmatched. The CDR3 is CASSPGGWTGELFF. The CDR3 DNA reads TGTGCCAGCAGCCCAGGGGGCTGGACCGGGGAGCTGTTTTTT.

A few counts support this clonotype. The chain joins TRBV12-3 or TRBV12-4 to TRBJ2-7; the D gene could be TRBD1 or TRBD2 (5 bases each). V was shortened by 3 bases and J by 7 bases, with 19 bases between the two germline ends. The CDR3 length is 15 residues. CDR3 loop: CASSFGDHPGWEQYF. CDR3 DNA sequence: TGTGCCAGCAGTTTCGGGGACCACCCTGGTTGGGAGCAGTACTTC.

This clonotype was seen many times. One junction end disagrees with the germline gene, perhaps due to a read error. The rearrangement links TRBV6-6 to TRBJ1-4; D is ambiguous. CDR1 is MNHNY and CDR2 is SVGAGI in the germline V gene (reference sequence). The CDR3 length is 11 residues. The CDR3 sequence: CASTKDEKLFF. The CDR3 DNA reads TGTGCCAGCACGAAGGATGAGAAACTGTTTTTT.

The V call is TRBV7-2, the J call TRBJ2-3; TRBD2 agrees at 10 bases. J was trimmed by 3 bases and V by 4 bases; bases with no gene match: 4. Germline-derived CDR1 and CDR2 are SGHTA and FQGNSA. CDR3 length: 15 amino acids. The CDR3 DNA reads TGTGCCAGCAGCTCCAAGGGACTAGCGACAGATACGCAGTATTTT. This translates into CASSSKGLATDTQYF.

This clonotype was counted many times. V is TRBV5-6 and J is TRBJ1-2, with TRBD1 matching 9 bases. Germline V lookup: CDR1 SGHDT, CDR2 YYEEEE. The CDR3 is 15 amino acids. V shed 1 base, J shed 6 bases, and the junction held 7 bases outside the gene matches. The CDR3 DNA follows: TGTGCCAGCAGCTTGACCGGGACAGGGCCCCATGGCTACACCTTC. Protein sequence: CASSLTGTGPHGYTF.

This clonotype is classed as medium-sized (0.01 to 0.1%). The rearrangement links TRBV18 to TRBJ1-1; D might be TRBD1 (6 bases). Germline V gene sequence: CDR1 KGHSH, CDR2 LQKENI. V was pared by 5 bases and J by 0 bases, with 10 bases between. The CDR3 extends over 14 amino acids. CDR3 DNA sequence: TGTGCCAGCTCATCAGGGACAATGAACACTGAAGCTTTCTTT. This translates into CASSSGTMNTEAFF.

This clonotype was recorded many times. The chain has TRBV6-5 and TRBJ1-3; D is unresolved. Germline V CDR1 and CDR2: MNHEY, SVGAGI. Trimming removed 5 bases at V and 2 bases at J, with 10 bases between. The CDR3 length is 14 residues. In DNA, the CDR3 is TGTGCCAGCAGTCTGCTGGGTACTGGAAACACCATATATTTT. Translation: CASSLLGTGNTIYF.